The rows below give T cell receptor beta chains drawn from one sample of a study of identical twins. TCRdb reanalysed the 5' RACE reads using MiXCR and keeps one entry per CDR3 protein. This sample has hundreds of thousands of distinct CDR3 sequences, with 9% to 15% found just once. These sequences were also reported in another study, on yellow fever vaccine responses in identical twins.

The sequencing input was CD8+ T cells sorted from blood. The receptors here all came from a young woman in good health. Each CDR3 is given with its conserved first and last residue. D genes are given only for firm matches. Where a row states a size, it is once, few, many or the class of an expanded clone; other rows omit it.

TRBJ2-3 | . | TRBV2 | 14 | . | CASAVGAGPDTQYF | TGTGCCAGCGCGGTGGGGGCGGGCCCAGATACGCAGTATTTT
TRBJ1-2 | . | TRBV12-3/TRBV12-4 | 15 | . | CASSLVGDGNYGYTF | TGTGCCAGCAGTTTGGTGGGGGACGGGAACTATGGCTACACCTTC
TRBJ2-1 | many | TRBV5-6 | 18 | TRBD2 | CASSPGLAGEGLYNEQFF | TGTGCCAGCAGTCCCGGACTAGCGGGAGAAGGGTTGTACAATGAGCAGTTCTTC
TRBJ2-1 | . | TRBV14 | 14 | . | CASSQDDGDNEQFF | TGTGCCAGCAGCCAAGACGACGGAGACAATGAGCAGTTCTTC
TRBJ2-1 | many | TRBV24-1 | 13 | TRBD1 | CATGGQEFNEQFF | TGTGCCACCGGGGGACAGGAGTTTAATGAGCAGTTCTTC
TRBJ2-7 | . | TRBV10-3 | 16 | TRBD2 | CAISVHGLAGGHEQYF | TGTGCCATCAGTGTCCATGGACTAGCGGGAGGCCACGAGCAGTACTTC
TRBJ2-5 | few | TRBV6-5 | 13 | . | CASSYGQGKTQYF | TGTGCCAGCAGTTACGGGCAGGGGAAGACCCAGTACTTC
TRBJ2-1 | . | TRBV7-6 | 15 | . | CASSPRLGEVNEQFF | TGTGCCAGCAGCCCACGGCTCGGTGAGGTCAATGAGCAGTTCTTC
TRBJ2-3 | few | TRBV2 | 16 | . | CASTQVGGDGTDTQYF | TGTGCCAGCACCCAGGTTGGGGGCGATGGCACAGATACGCAGTATTTT
TRBJ2-1 | . | TRBV4-1 | 15 | . | CASSQEGLEGNEQFF | TGCGCCAGCAGCCAAGAAGGGCTTGAAGGGAATGAGCAGTTCTTC
TRBJ2-7 | . | TRBV4-1 | 12 | . | CASSQDDYEQYF | TGCGCCAGCAGCCAAGATGACTACGAGCAGTACTTC
TRBJ2-2 | many | TRBV27 | 12 | . | CASSLLPGELFF | TGTGCCAGCAGTTTATTACCTGGGGAGCTGTTTTTT
TRBJ1-1 | . | TRBV9 | 15 | . | CASSVEGDENTEAFF | TGTGCCAGCAGCGTAGAGGGGGACGAGAACACTGAAGCTTTCTTT
TRBJ1-1 | many | TRBV24-1 | 13 | TRBD1 | CATSDTGVTEAFF | TGTGCCACCAGTGATACAGGGGTCACTGAAGCTTTCTTT
TRBJ2-1 | . | TRBV7-9 | 15 | . | CASSLPGESYNEQFF | TGTGCCAGCAGCTTACCAGGGGAGTCCTACAATGAGCAGTTCTTC
TRBJ2-3 | many | TRBV5-5 | 17 | TRBD2 | CASSGGLAGRDMGTQYF | TGTGCCAGCAGCGGGGGACTAGCGGGGAGAGACATGGGTACGCAGTATTTT
TRBJ2-3 | few | TRBV7-8 | 19 | TRBD1 | CASSLPPLSDRESTDTQYF | TGTGCCAGCAGCTTACCCCCCCTATCGGACAGGGAAAGCACAGATACGCAGTATTTT
TRBJ2-3 | many | TRBV4-1 | 15 | . | CASSHRGLTTDTQYF | TGCGCCAGCAGCCATAGGGGACTTACCACAGATACGCAGTATTTT
TRBJ2-7 | few | TRBV6-4 | 13 | TRBD2 | CASSSGRFYEQYF | TGTGCCAGCTCTAGCGGGAGGTTCTACGAGCAGTACTTC
TRBJ2-7 | . | TRBV4-1 | 14 | . | CASSQSRGRDEQYF | TGCGCCAGCAGCCAGTCCCGTGGCAGGGACGAGCAGTACTTC